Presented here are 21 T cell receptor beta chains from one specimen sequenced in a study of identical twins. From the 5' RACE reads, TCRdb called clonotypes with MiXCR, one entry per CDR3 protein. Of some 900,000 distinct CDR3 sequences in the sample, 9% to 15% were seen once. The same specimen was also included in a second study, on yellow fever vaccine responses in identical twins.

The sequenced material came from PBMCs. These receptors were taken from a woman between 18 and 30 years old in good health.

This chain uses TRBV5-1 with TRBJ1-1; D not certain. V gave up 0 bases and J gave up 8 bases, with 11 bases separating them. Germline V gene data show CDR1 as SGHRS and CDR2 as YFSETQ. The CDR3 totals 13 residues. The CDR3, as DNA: TGCGCCAGCAGCTTGGGTCACATAAACGAAGCTTTCTTT. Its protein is CASSLGHINEAFF.

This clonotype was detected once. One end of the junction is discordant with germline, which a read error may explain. Here the CDR3 DNA reads TGTGCCATCAGCAGAGTGTCGGAGACCCAGTACTTC. Residues: CAISRVSETQYF. The rearrangement links TRBV15 to TRBJ2-5, with D uncertain. Germline V CDR1 and CDR2: LNHNV, YYDKDF (reference sequence). The CDR3 loop spans 12 amino acids.

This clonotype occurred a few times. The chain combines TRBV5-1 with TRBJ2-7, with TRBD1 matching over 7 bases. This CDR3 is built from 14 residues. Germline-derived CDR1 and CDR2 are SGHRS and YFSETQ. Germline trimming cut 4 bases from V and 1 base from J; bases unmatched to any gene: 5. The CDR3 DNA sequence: TGCGCCAGCAGCAAGGGGACAGCATCCTACGAGCAGTACTTC. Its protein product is CASSKGTASYEQYF.

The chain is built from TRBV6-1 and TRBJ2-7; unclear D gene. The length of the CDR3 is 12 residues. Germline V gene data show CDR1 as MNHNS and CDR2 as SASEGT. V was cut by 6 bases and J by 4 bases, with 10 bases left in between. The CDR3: CASSQPRYEQYF. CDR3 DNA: TGTGCCAGCAGCCAGCCTCGATACGAGCAGTACTTC.

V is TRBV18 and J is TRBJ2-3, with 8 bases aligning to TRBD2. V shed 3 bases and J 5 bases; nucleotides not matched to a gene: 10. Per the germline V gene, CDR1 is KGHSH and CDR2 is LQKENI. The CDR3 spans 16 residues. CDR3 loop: CASSPWTSPGVDTQYF. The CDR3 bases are TGTGCCAGCTCACCGTGGACTAGCCCGGGCGTAGATACGCAGTATTTT.

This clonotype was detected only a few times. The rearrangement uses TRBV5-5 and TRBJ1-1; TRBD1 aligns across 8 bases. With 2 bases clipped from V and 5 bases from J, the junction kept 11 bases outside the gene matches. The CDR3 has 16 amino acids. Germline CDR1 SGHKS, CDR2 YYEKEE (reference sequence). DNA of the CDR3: TGTGCCAGCAGCTTCACCGGGACAGGAATGGGGACTGAAGCTTTCTTT. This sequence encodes CASSFTGTGMGTEAFF.

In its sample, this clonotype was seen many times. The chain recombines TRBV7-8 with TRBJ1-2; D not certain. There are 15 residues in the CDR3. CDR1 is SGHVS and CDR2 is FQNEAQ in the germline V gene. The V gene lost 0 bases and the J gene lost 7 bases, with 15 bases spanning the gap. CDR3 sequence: CASSLARDLYAGYTF. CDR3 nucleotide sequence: TGTGCCAGCAGCTTAGCTCGAGACCTCTATGCTGGCTACACCTTC.

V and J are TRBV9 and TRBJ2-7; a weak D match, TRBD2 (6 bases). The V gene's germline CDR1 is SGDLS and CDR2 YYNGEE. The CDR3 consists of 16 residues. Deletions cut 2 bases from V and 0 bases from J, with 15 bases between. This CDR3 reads CASSVGPGTYSYEQYF. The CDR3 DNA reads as TGTGCCAGCAGCGTCGGACCCGGGACTTACTCCTACGAGCAGTACTTC. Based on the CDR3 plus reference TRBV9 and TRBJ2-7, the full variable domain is DSGVTQTPKHLITATGQRVTLRCSPRSGDLSVYWYQQSLDQGLQFLIQYYNGEERAKGNILERFSAQQFPDLHSELNLSSLELGDSALYFCASSVGPGTYSYEQYFGPGTRLTVT.

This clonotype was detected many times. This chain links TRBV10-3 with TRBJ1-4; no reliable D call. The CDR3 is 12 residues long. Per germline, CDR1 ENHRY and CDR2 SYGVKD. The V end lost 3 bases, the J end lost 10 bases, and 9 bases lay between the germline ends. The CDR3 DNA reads TGTGCCATCAGTGAAAGCCTCGGAAAACTGTTTTTT. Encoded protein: CAISESLGKLFF.

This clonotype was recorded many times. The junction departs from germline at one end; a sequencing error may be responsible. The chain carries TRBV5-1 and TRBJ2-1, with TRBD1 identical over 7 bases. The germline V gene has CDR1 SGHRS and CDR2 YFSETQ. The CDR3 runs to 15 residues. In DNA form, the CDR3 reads TGTGCCAGCAGTCTGACAGGGAGCTCCTACAATGAGCAGTTCTTC. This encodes CASSLTGSSYNEQFF.

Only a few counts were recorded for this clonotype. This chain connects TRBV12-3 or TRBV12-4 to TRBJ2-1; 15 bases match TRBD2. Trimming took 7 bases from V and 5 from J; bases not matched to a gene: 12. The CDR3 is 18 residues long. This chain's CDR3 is CASKALGGLAGGNNEQFF. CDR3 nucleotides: TGTGCCAGCAAAGCCCTAGGGGGACTAGCGGGGGGCAACAATGAGCAGTTCTTC.

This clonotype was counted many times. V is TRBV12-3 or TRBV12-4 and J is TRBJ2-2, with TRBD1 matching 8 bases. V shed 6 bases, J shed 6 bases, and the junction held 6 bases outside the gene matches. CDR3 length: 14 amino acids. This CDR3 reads CASRVDRGSGELFF. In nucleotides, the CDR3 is TGTGCCAGCAGAGTTGACAGGGGATCCGGGGAGCTGTTTTTT.

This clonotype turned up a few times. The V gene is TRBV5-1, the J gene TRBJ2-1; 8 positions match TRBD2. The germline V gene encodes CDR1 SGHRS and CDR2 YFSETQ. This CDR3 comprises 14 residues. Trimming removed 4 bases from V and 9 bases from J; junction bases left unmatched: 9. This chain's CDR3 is CASSKGLDLGEQFF. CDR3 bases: TGCGCCAGCAGCAAGGGACTAGATTTAGGTGAGCAGTTCTTC.

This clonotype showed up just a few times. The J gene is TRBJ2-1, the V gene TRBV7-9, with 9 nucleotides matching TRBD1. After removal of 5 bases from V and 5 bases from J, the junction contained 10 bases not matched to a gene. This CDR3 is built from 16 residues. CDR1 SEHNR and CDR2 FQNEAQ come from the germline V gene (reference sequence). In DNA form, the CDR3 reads TGTGCCAGCAGCCCAGGGCCCGGGACAGGGCACAATGAGCAGTTCTTC. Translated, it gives CASSPGPGTGHNEQFF.

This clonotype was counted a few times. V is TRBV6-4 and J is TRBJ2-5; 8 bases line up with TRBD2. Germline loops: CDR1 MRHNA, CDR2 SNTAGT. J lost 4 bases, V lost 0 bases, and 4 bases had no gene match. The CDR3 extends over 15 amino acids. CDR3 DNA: TGTGCCAGCAGTGACTCGGCGGGAGGCCGAGAGACCCAGTACTTC. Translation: CASSDSAGGRETQYF.

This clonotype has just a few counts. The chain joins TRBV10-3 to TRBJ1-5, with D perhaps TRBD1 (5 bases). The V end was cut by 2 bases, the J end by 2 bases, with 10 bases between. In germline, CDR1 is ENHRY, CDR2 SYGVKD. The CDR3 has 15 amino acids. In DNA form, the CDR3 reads TGTGCCATCAGTGAGGACAGAAGAGGCAATCAGCCCCAGCATTTT. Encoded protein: CAISEDRRGNQPQHF.

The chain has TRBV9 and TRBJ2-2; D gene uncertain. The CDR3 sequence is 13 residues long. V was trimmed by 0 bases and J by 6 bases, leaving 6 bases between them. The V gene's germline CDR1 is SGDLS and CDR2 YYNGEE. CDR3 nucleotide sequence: TGTGCCAGCAGCGTAGGAGGTCCCGGGGAGCTGTTTTTT. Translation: CASSVGGPGELFF. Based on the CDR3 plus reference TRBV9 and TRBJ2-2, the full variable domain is DSGVTQTPKHLITATGQRVTLRCSPRSGDLSVYWYQQSLDQGLQFLIQYYNGEERAKGNILERFSAQQFPDLHSELNLSSLELGDSALYFCASSVGGPGELFFGEGSRLTVL.

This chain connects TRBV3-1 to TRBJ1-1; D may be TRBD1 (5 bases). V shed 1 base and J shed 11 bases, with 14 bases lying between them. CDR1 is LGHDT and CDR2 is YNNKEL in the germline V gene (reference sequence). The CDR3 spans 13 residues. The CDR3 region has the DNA TGTGCCAGCAGCCAAGGTTCAGGGAGTGACGCTTTCTTT. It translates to CASSQGSGSDAFF.

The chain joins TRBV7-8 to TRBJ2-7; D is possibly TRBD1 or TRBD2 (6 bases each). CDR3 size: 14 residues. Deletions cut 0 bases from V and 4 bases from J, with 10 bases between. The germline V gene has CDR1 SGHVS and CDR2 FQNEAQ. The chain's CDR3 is CASSLAGGGYEQYV. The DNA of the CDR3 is TGTGCCAGCAGCTTAGCAGGAGGGGGGTACGAGCAGTACGTC.

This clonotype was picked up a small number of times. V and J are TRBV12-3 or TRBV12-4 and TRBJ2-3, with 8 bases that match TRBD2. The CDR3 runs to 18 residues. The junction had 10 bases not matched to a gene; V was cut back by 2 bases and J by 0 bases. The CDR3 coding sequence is TGTGCCAGCAGTTTAAGATCTGGTAGCGGGATAAGCACAGATACGCAGTATTTT. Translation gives CASSLRSGSGISTDTQYF.

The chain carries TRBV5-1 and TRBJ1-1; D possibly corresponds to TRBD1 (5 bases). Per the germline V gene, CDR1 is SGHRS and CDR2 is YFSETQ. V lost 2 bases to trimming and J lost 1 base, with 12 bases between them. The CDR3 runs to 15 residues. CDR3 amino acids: CASSFTFQGNTEAFF. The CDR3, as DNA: TGCGCCAGCAGCTTTACCTTCCAGGGGAACACTGAAGCTTTCTTT.